This TCR beta chain came from a study of control samples from healthy donors and cancer patients. From germline, CDR1 is GTSNPN and CDR2 SVGIG (reference sequence). Trimming pared 0 bases from V and 4 bases from J, leaving 22 bases between. The CDR3 is made up of 17 amino acids. Assay used: immunoSEQ multiplex PCR; TCRdb lists only in-frame clones, some missing. Of about 68,000 clones listed, 83% are singletons. Sequenced sample: blood. The gene calls are TRBV30 and TRBJ2-7; weak D call: TRBD2 (6 bases). The TCR sequence derives from a man between 60 and 75 years old in good health. CDR3 nucleotides: TGTGCCTGGAGTGTCTCGGCAACGGCGGGATTCGGTTACGAGCAGTACTTC. It yields the protein CAWSVSATAGFGYEQYF.